The 11 T cell receptor beta chains below were found in one sample sequenced in a study of radiotherapy plus CTLA-4 blockade in lung cancer. TCRdb keeps only in-frame clones here, not all; method: immunoSEQ multiplex PCR. Of around 72,000 clones in the sample, around 73% were seen once. Sequencing was performed on peripheral blood, taken from a patient treated with radiotherapy plus ipilimumab. The receptors come from a human donor with non-small cell lung cancer who had a complete response to radiotherapy plus ipilimumab.

The chain recombines TRBV20-1 with TRBJ2-7, with 7 positions matching TRBD1. The CDR3 loop spans 11 amino acids. V lost 5 bases, J lost 5 bases, and 3 bases stayed unmatched. Germline CDR1 is DFQATT and CDR2 is SNEGSKA (reference sequence). CDR3 protein: CSAQQGNEQYV. In DNA form, the CDR3 reads TGCAGTGCTCAACAGGGGAACGAGCAGTACGTC.

This clone was seen a handful of times. This chain links TRBV19 with TRBJ1-1; the D gene is possibly TRBD1 (5 bases). The CDR3 length is 13 residues. Germline loops: CDR1 LNHDA, CDR2 SQIVND (reference sequence). Trimming stripped 3 bases from V and 6 bases from J, with 11 bases between. CDR3 loop: CASSIAGTAEAFF. The CDR3 DNA is TGTGCCAGTAGTATCGCAGGGACCGCTGAAGCTTTCTTT. Filled out from reference TRBV19 and TRBJ1-1, the complete variable domain reads DGGITQSPKYLFRKEGQNVTLSCEQNLNHDAMYWYRQDPGQGLRLIYYSQIVNDFQKGDIAEGYSVSREKKESFPLTVTSAQKNPTAFYLCASSIAGTAEAFFGQGTRLTVV.

The chain joins TRBV7-9 to TRBJ2-7, with D unclear. With 5 bases removed from V and 7 bases from J, the gap between germline ends came to 9 bases. The germline gives CDR1 SEHNR, CDR2 FQNEAQ (reference sequence). CDR3 length: 11 amino acids. The DNA for the CDR3 is TGTGCCAGCAGCGCGCCGTGGGAGCAGTACTTC. Amino acids: CASSAPWEQYF.

This clone came up a few times. The rearrangement uses TRBV10-3 and TRBJ2-7; TRBD1 agrees at 9 bases. The CDR3 is made up of 13 amino acids. After removal of 6 bases from V and 2 bases from J, the junction contained 2 bases not matched to a gene. In germline, CDR1 is ENHRY, CDR2 SYGVKD. Written as DNA, the CDR3 is TGTGCCATCAGGGGGACAGGGCCCTACGAGCAGTACTTC. Translation: CAIRGTGPYEQYF.

The V gene is TRBV7-6, the J gene TRBJ1-1; no reliable D call. Per germline, CDR1 SGHVS and CDR2 FNYEAQ. The V end was cut by 3 bases, the J end by 7 bases, with 12 bases between. This CDR3 comprises 13 residues. CDR3 sequence (DNA): TGTGCCAGCAGCTTGGCTGCAGGAGATGAAGCTTTCTTT. Its translation: CASSLAAGDEAFF.

The V gene is TRBV7-2, the J gene TRBJ2-2, with a weak D call TRBD1 (6 bases). The ends were cut back, 5 bases at V and 4 bases at J, with 20 bases in the middle. The CDR3 consists of 17 residues. Germline V CDR1 and CDR2: SGHTA, FQGNSA. DNA for the CDR3: TGTGCCAGCAGCCCACCGGGGCTGGGGGCGGGCACCGGGGAGCTGTTTTTT. Its translation: CASSPPGLGAGTGELFF.

The sample holds a few counts of this clone. This chain joins TRBV11-2 and TRBJ2-7; TRBD2 might be the D (6 bases). There are 15 residues in the CDR3. Germline loops: CDR1 SGHAT, CDR2 FQNNGV. Deletions cut 0 bases from V and 0 bases from J, with 9 bases between. CDR3 in amino acids: CASSLDRENSYEQYV. As DNA, the CDR3 is TGTGCCAGCAGCTTAGATCGGGAGAACTCCTACGAGCAGTACGTC.

A few counts support this clone. The chain uses TRBV5-6 and TRBJ2-2; D is uncertain. Germline-derived CDR1 and CDR2 are SGHDT and YYEEEE. Trimming stripped 1 base from V and 5 bases from J, with 15 bases between. CDR3 length equals 16 residues. CDR3 loop: CASSLRPSAWTGELFF. As DNA, the CDR3 is TGTGCCAGCAGCTTGCGGCCATCGGCATGGACCGGGGAGCTGTTTTTT.

The CDR3 DNA is TGTGCCAGCAGTCTGCCGACAGGTCAAGGGCCCCAGCATTTT. It is translated as CASSLPTGQGPQHF. The chain uses TRBV6-6 and TRBJ1-5; a possible D gene is TRBD1 (6 bases). With 5 bases removed from V and 9 bases from J, the gap between germline ends came to 17 bases. CDR1 is MNHNY, CDR2 SVGAGI, per germline (reference sequence). The CDR3 is 14 amino acids.

The gene calls are TRBV20-1 and TRBJ1-2, with a possible D match to TRBD1 (6 bases). The germline V and J ends were trimmed by 7 bases and 2 bases, with 8 bases remaining between them. The CDR3 has 11 amino acids. In germline, CDR1 is DFQATT, CDR2 SNEGSKA (reference sequence). This CDR3 is CSVTGNYGYTF. DNA for the CDR3: TGCAGTGTTACAGGGAACTATGGCTACACCTTC.

V is TRBV19 and J is TRBJ2-3; 8 bases fit TRBD1. Germline V lookup: CDR1 LNHDA, CDR2 SQIVND (reference sequence). V lost 0 bases and J lost 6; bases outside the gene matches: 5. The CDR3 is 15 residues long. The CDR3 loop reads CASSIEGRGPDTQYF. CDR3 DNA sequence: TGTGCCAGTAGTATAGAGGGCAGGGGGCCCGATACGCAGTATTTT.